Following are 8 T cell receptor beta chains from one sample sequenced in a study of blood T cell repertoires in COVID-19. The protocol was immunoSEQ multiplex PCR, while the TCRdb copy is restricted to in-frame clones and leaves out a portion. Among about 400,000 clones, roughly 90% were seen once, and the ten largest hold 1.5% to 2%. Input material: PBMCs or T cells enriched from blood (not recorded which). The origin of the receptors is a woman in her 30s who had recovered from COVID-19.

The chain employs TRBV7-2 and TRBJ1-1; 7 bases match TRBD1. This CDR3 has 15 residues. The trim removed 5 bases at V and 10 bases at J, leaving 16 bases unmatched. Per the germline V gene, CDR1 is SGHTA and CDR2 is FQGNSA. In DNA, the CDR3 is TGTGCCAGCAGCCCAGGGGGTACAGGCGCCCCTGGAGCTTTCTTT. Translating gives CASSPGGTGAPGAFF.

The chain employs TRBV21-1 and TRBJ1-1; TRBD1, as called in the table, went unchecked against the DNA. TRBV21-1 is assigned pseudogene status. The CDR3 is 20 residues long. The DNA for the CDR3 is TGTGCCAGCAGCAGTCTCCAGGGGAGCCCCCCGGAAAATATATCGACTGAAGCTTTCTTT. It codes for CASSSLQGSPPENISTEAFF.

The chain couples TRBV29-1 to TRBJ2-7, with D possibly matching TRBD1 (6 bases). Germline V gene data show CDR1 as SQVTM and CDR2 as ANQGSEA. The CDR3 has 12 residues. The V and J ends lost 8 bases and 1 base respectively, with 12 bases between them. The CDR3 region has the DNA TGCAGCATTCGACAGGCGTCCTACGAGCAGTACTTC. This sequence encodes CSIRQASYEQYF.

The V gene is TRBV7-2, the J gene TRBJ2-1; weak D call: TRBD2 (5 bases). The CDR3 spans 14 residues. Germline V gene sequence: CDR1 SGHTA, CDR2 FQGNSA. V dropped 5 bases and J dropped 5 bases, with 13 bases sitting between them. The CDR3, as DNA: TGTGCCAGCAGCACCGCTGGACTGAACAATGAGCAGTTCTTC. This sequence encodes CASSTAGLNNEQFF.

This clone was counted only a few times. The conserved closing phenylalanine or tryptophan is absent in this CDR3, likely reflecting a read error. Because the CDR3's place on the DNA is in doubt, the DNA is left out and the CDR3 is given as listed by TCRdb. J is TRBJ2-4 and V is TRBV6-4; TRBD1 was called by the table and not checked on the DNA. The CDR3 adds up to 12 amino acids, both ends counted. Per germline, CDR1 MRHNA and CDR2 SNTAGT. The CDR3 here is CASSDSTGENMV.

The chain uses TRBV30 and TRBJ1-5, with D perhaps TRBD1 (6 bases). CDR1 GTSNPN and CDR2 SVGIG come from the germline V gene (reference sequence). This CDR3 comprises 14 residues. Trimming removed 3 bases from V and 3 bases from J, with 12 bases in between. The CDR3 DNA reads TGTGCCTGGAGCAAAACAGGGACCAATCAGCCCCAGCATTTT. Translating gives CAWSKTGTNQPQHF.

The chain carries TRBV20-1 and TRBJ2-7, with TRBD2 matching 10 bases. The CDR3 length is 14 residues. Losses at the gene ends were 3 bases for V and 5 bases for J; bases not matched to a gene: 7. CDR1 and CDR2 from the germline V gene are DFQATT and SNEGSKA (reference sequence). The CDR3 sequence: CSASRSGGGNEQYF. CDR3 bases: TGCAGTGCTAGTAGAAGCGGGGGGGGTAACGAGCAGTACTTC.

The chain has TRBV28 and TRBJ1-1, with TRBD1 identical over 10 bases. The junction had 6 bases not matched to a gene; V was cut back by 5 bases and J by 3 bases. Germline V gives CDR1 MDHEN, CDR2 SYDVKM. The CDR3 extends over 15 amino acids. The CDR3 DNA reads TGTGCCAGCAGTCACGCGGGACAGGGGCACACTGAAGCTTTCTTT. As protein: CASSHAGQGHTEAFF.